The source of this T cell receptor beta chain is a study of cytomegalovirus exposure and HLA in healthy donors. PCR was performed using 60 Vbeta and 13 Jbeta primers. This table comes from immunoSEQ multiplex PCR, and its TCRdb copy is limited to in-frame clones, with some not included. The sample carries over 110,000 clones, 75% to 85% recorded once. The CDR3 covers 15 residues. Germline CDR1 and CDR2: MDHEN and SYDVKM. V gave up 5 bases and J gave up 4 bases; unmatched junction bases: 5. The chain carries TRBV28 and TRBJ1-5; 10 bases are shared with TRBD1. Sample: PBMCs. The TCR was taken from a man aged 35-49 years in good health and CMV-seronegative. The DNA for the CDR3 is TGTGCCAGCAGTGAGACAGGGGGCCTTAATCAGCCCCAGCATTTT. This encodes CASSETGGLNQPQHF.